Shown below are 8 T cell receptor beta chains from a single sample sequenced in a study of identical twins. In TCRdb, the 5' RACE reads were re-called with MiXCR into one record per CDR3 protein. Of under 250,000 distinct CDR3 sequences listed, more than 6.5% were seen once; the top ten hold around 2.1%. This sample also appeared in a second study, on yellow fever vaccine responses in identical twins.

The sequenced sample was memory (CD45RO+) T cells sorted from blood. The receptors derive from a woman aged 18-29 years in good health.

The gene calls are TRBV12-3 or TRBV12-4 and TRBJ1-6; 7 nucleotides align to TRBD1. The CDR3 consists of 14 residues. V shed 1 base, J shed 9 bases, and the junction held 3 bases outside the gene matches. The CDR3 loop reads CASSLVPGGSPLHF. CDR3 DNA sequence: TGTGCCAGCAGTTTAGTCCCAGGGGGTTCACCCCTCCACTTT.

This clonotype was detected many times. The chain uses TRBV6-1 and TRBJ2-5; no definite D call. The V end was cut by 6 bases, the J end by 1 base, with 9 bases between. CDR3 length: 13 amino acids. The germline V gene has CDR1 MNHNS and CDR2 SASEGT. For the CDR3, the DNA is TGTGCCAGCAGCCCGAGTGTCCAAGAGACCCAGTACTTC. It codes for CASSPSVQETQYF.

The chain couples TRBV10-3 to TRBJ2-1; D assignment may be TRBD1 or TRBD2 (5 bases each). The CDR3 runs to 13 residues. Germline V lookup: CDR1 ENHRY, CDR2 SYGVKD. V shed 4 bases and J shed 5 bases, with 9 bases lying between them. CDR3 loop: CAISGGINNEQFF. The CDR3 DNA reads as TGTGCCATCAGTGGGGGGATAAACAATGAGCAGTTCTTC.

This clonotype was detected many times. This chain links TRBV4-3 with TRBJ2-7; no clear D gene. Germline loops: CDR1 LGHNA, CDR2 YSLEER. V was trimmed by 0 bases and J by 7 bases, leaving 16 bases between them. This CDR3 contains 15 residues. The CDR3 region has the DNA TGCGCCAGCAGCCAAGATGCTGAAGTTAGAGGAGAGCAGTACTTC. As protein: CASSQDAEVRGEQYF.

This clonotype was seen ten or more times. The genes are TRBV15 and TRBJ2-3; D is perhaps TRBD1 or TRBD2 (6 bases each). Trimming removed 3 bases from V and 6 bases from J, with 19 bases in between. The CDR3 extends over 16 amino acids. Germline CDR1 reads LNHNV; CDR2 reads YYDKDF (reference sequence). CDR3 protein: CATSSWAIGGPDTQYF. Here the CDR3 DNA reads TGTGCCACCAGCAGCTGGGCAATAGGGGGGCCCGATACGCAGTATTTT.

In this sample, this clonotype turned up a few times. The chain couples TRBV7-9 to TRBJ2-5, with TRBD1 identical over 10 bases. Germline V lookup: CDR1 SEHNR, CDR2 FQNEAQ (reference sequence). V was pared by 5 bases and J by 5 bases, with 8 bases of the junction left unmatched. The CDR3 consists of 15 residues. CDR3 protein: CASSNRDRGRETQYF. The CDR3, as DNA: TGTGCCAGCAGCAACCGGGACAGGGGTAGGGAGACCCAGTACTTC.

This clonotype appeared many times. The chain couples TRBV12-3 or TRBV12-4 to TRBJ2-4; D may be TRBD2 (7 bases). The V gene lost 0 bases and the J gene lost 6 bases, with 9 bases spanning the gap. The CDR3 is 14 residues long. The CDR3 sequence: CASSLAGGGNIQYF. CDR3 nucleotide sequence: TGTGCCAGCAGTTTAGCGGGAGGGGGAAACATTCAGTACTTC.

This rearrangement joins TRBV20-1 to TRBJ1-5; D remains unclear. Germline CDR1 and CDR2: DFQATT and SNEGSKA (reference sequence). This CDR3 contains 12 residues. V was shortened by 0 bases and J by 7 bases, with 7 bases between the two germline ends. The CDR3 coding sequence is TGCAGTGCTAGAGATGGGGTCCAGCCCCAGCATTTT. Its protein is CSARDGVQPQHF.